This TCR beta chain was obtained from a study of blood T cell repertoires in COVID-19. Study overall: COVID-19 samples from acute and convalescent phases originated in the United States, Italy and Spain. In each case, the material was cDNA or gDNA derived from T cells, B-cell-depleted T cells, or PBMCs.

The CDR3 has 13 residues. Trimming removed 0 bases from V and 6 bases from J, with 8 bases in between. CDR1 is GTSNPN, CDR2 SVGIG, per germline (reference sequence). Per the authors' pipeline: For nucleated cells, counts were estimated from reference gene primer amplification. The method was immunoSEQ multiplex PCR; TCRdb's version includes in-frame clones alone and lacks a portion of them. The V and J calls and clone size are taken from that table; D and trimming were inferred from the DNA. The repertoire holds around 330,000 clones, with 88% as singletons. The origin of this receptor is a woman aged 45-65 years with active or convalescent COVID-19. V usage is TRBV30 and J usage is TRBJ2-2, with a weak D call TRBD1 (5 bases). The source material was peripheral blood. CDR3 in DNA: TGTGCCTGGAGTGTACAGGTCCCCGGGGAGCTGTTTTTT. Translating gives CAWSVQVPGELFF.